The 15 T cell receptor beta chains below were found in one sample sequenced in a study of cytomegalovirus exposure and HLA in healthy donors. Both 60 Vbeta primers and 13 Jbeta primers went into the PCR. Sequencing used immunoSEQ multiplex PCR; TCRdb keeps in-frame clones, though not all of them. The sample lists approximately 140,000 clones, 75% to 85% seen once, with under 3.5% in the top ten. The sample was PBMCs. All receptors come from a man between 45 and 60 years old in good health and CMV-seronegative.

The chain carries TRBV6-1 and TRBJ1-3, with D maybe TRBD1 (5 bases). V lost 7 bases, J lost 0 bases, and 13 bases lay in between. The CDR3 runs 15 residues. CDR1 and CDR2 from the germline V gene are MNHNS and SASEGT. The CDR3 here is CASISRGDSGNTIYF. The DNA for the CDR3 is TGTGCCAGCATTTCCCGGGGGGACTCTGGAAACACCATATATTTT.

This clone was recorded only once. The chain is built from TRBV7-8 and TRBJ2-3; TRBD1 matches at 8 bases. Germline-derived CDR1 and CDR2 are SGHVS and FQNEAQ. With 4 bases clipped from V and 5 bases from J, the junction kept 11 bases outside the gene matches. There are 16 residues in the CDR3. The DNA for the CDR3 is TGTGCCAGCAGCTCGCTTCAGGGGGCTGGGGGAGATACGCAGTATTTT. It is translated as CASSSLQGAGGDTQYF. Supplemented by reference TRBV7-8 and TRBJ2-3, the full variable domain reads GAGVSQSPRYKVAKRGQDVALRCDPISGHVSLFWYQQALGQGPEFLTYFQNEAQLDKSGLPSDRFFAERPEGSVSTLKIQRTQQEDSAVYLCASSSLQGAGGDTQYFGPGTRLTVL.

This clone was detected only a few times. The J gene is TRBJ2-5, the V gene TRBV6-1; TRBD1 matches at 8 bases. CDR3 length equals 15 residues. Per the germline V gene, CDR1 is MNHNS and CDR2 is SASEGT. V trimming: 1 base; J trimming: 5 bases; junction bases outside the gene matches: 6. In nucleotides, the CDR3 is TGTGCCAGCAGTGAAGGACAGGGGATCTGGGAGACCCAGTACTTC. This codes for CASSEGQGIWETQYF.

The chain uses TRBV27 and TRBJ1-1, with TRBD1 as a possible D gene (5 bases). This CDR3 has 13 amino acids. The ends were cut back, 5 bases at V and 8 bases at J, with 15 bases in the middle. Germline V lookup: CDR1 MNHEY, CDR2 SMNVEV (reference sequence). CDR3 bases: TGTGCCAGCAGTAGGGTGGGGGGAGGAGAAGCTTTCTTT. It translates to CASSRVGGGEAFF.

The V call is TRBV5-1, the J call TRBJ2-2; D is perhaps TRBD1 (6 bases). This CDR3 spans 15 amino acids. The V end was cut by 7 bases, the J end by 0 bases, with 13 bases between. Germline loops: CDR1 SGHRS, CDR2 YFSETQ. The CDR3 bases are TGCGCCAGCCGCGAAGGGACAACGAACACCGGGGAGCTGTTTTTT. Translating gives CASREGTTNTGELFF.

Notes on this clone: Compared with germline, one end of the junction differs, possibly owing to a read error. The V gene is TRBV19, the J gene TRBJ2-3; D is undetermined. The CDR3 totals 14 residues. From germline, CDR1 is LNHDA and CDR2 SQIVND (reference sequence). The CDR3 spells CASSISSPTHTQYF. As DNA, the CDR3 is TGTGCCAGTAGTATTTCCTCCCCCACACATACGCAGTATTTT.

This rearrangement joins TRBV19 to TRBJ2-7, with D possibly being TRBD1 (5 bases). V was shortened by 2 bases and J by 3 bases, with 11 bases between the two germline ends. The CDR3 is made up of 14 amino acids. CDR1 and CDR2 from the germline V gene are LNHDA and SQIVND (reference sequence). CDR3 nucleotides: TGTGCCAGTAGTATAACGGGTCAGGGCTACGAGCAGTACTTC. Its protein is CASSITGQGYEQYF.

This CDR3 is CASSSLDRENTEAFF. The CDR3 coding sequence is TGTGCCAGCAGTTCCCTGGACAGGGAGAACACTGAAGCTTTCTTT. The chain links TRBV6-6 to TRBJ1-1; TRBD1 matches at 8 bases. V lost 4 bases and J lost 1; bases outside the gene matches: 5. The germline CDR1 and CDR2 sequences are MNHNY and SVGAGI (reference sequence). This CDR3 has 15 amino acids.

The V and J genes are TRBV6-5 and TRBJ1-1, with a possible D match to TRBD1 (6 bases). The CDR3 runs to 14 residues. Germline-derived CDR1 and CDR2 are MNHEY and SVGAGI. Trimming shortened V by 0 bases and J by 8 bases, and 13 bases separated the two germline ends. The CDR3 region has the DNA TGTGCCAGCAGTTACTCGACCAGGGGTTCGGAAGCTTTCTTT. It encodes CASSYSTRGSEAFF.

V and J are TRBV5-6 and TRBJ1-1; possibly TRBD1 for D (5 bases). This CDR3 comprises 13 residues. The V gene's germline CDR1 is SGHDT and CDR2 YYEEEE. Trimming removed 2 bases from V and 5 bases from J, with 10 bases in between. The CDR3 sequence is CASSFPGLTEAFF. The CDR3 DNA sequence: TGTGCCAGCAGCTTCCCAGGGCTTACTGAAGCTTTCTTT.

This chain connects TRBV5-1 to TRBJ1-1, with D perhaps TRBD1 (5 bases). The CDR3 runs to 14 residues. Germline values: CDR1 SGHRS, CDR2 YFSETQ. V shed 5 bases and J shed 0 bases, with 11 bases lying between them. Here the CDR3 DNA reads TGCGCCAGCAGTAGGGGCTCGGTGAACACTGAAGCTTTCTTT. It is translated as CASSRGSVNTEAFF.

The chain carries TRBV6-4 and TRBJ2-7; 10 nucleotides agree with TRBD2. With V trimmed by 3 bases and J by 0 bases, 2 bases remained unmatched. Per germline, CDR1 MRHNA and CDR2 SNTAGT. The CDR3 length is 15 residues. The CDR3 DNA reads as TGTGCCAGCAGTGAACTAGCGGGGAGCTCCTACGAGCAGTACTTC. Protein sequence: CASSELAGSSYEQYF.

The chain has TRBV18 and TRBJ2-7; 10 bases agree with TRBD1. Trimming removed 3 bases from V and 7 bases from J; junction bases left unmatched: 3. The CDR3 spans 13 residues. In germline, CDR1 is KGHSH, CDR2 LQKENI. Here the CDR3 DNA reads TGTGCCAGCTCACCGACAGGGGGCCGGGAGCAGTACTTC. Its translation is CASSPTGGREQYF.

This clone was detected only a few times. This rearrangement joins TRBV6-5 to TRBJ1-3; D gene uncertain. CDR3 size: 13 residues. Germline CDR1 reads MNHEY; CDR2 reads SVGAGI. Trimming removed 6 bases from V and 4 bases from J, with 10 bases in between. CDR3 in DNA: TGTGCCAGCAGCCTGGCGGAAGGAAACACCATATATTTT. Protein: CASSLAEGNTIYF.

In nucleotides, the CDR3 is TGCGCCAGTGAGACTGCGGGGGGCTATGGCTACACCTTC. It encodes CASETAGGYGYTF. The chain employs TRBV5-1 and TRBJ1-2, with D possibly being TRBD1 (5 bases). The V end was cut by 8 bases, the J end by 4 bases, with 15 bases between. The CDR3 is 13 amino acids. CDR1 SGHRS and CDR2 YFSETQ come from the germline V gene. The full variable domain, with the rest looked up from reference TRBV5-1 and TRBJ1-2, is KAGVTQTPRYLIKTRGQQVTLSCSPISGHRSVSWYQQTPGQGLQFLFEYFSETQRNKGNFPGRFSGRQFSNSRSEMNVSTLELGDSALYLCASETAGGYGYTFGSGTRLTVV.